This TCR beta chain was sequenced for a study of shared clonotypes between healthy human individuals. The CDR3 totals 10 residues. In germline, CDR1 is SNHLY, CDR2 FYNNEI. The V and J ends lost 8 bases and 5 bases respectively, with 4 bases between them. In the case of this clone: Its antigen is not identified. Other nucleotide sequences from this sample produce the same CDR3.

The healthy adult donors were HIV-negative and reported no recent acute infections or vaccinations. Each donor was a Caucasian adult residing in Nashville, Tennessee. Over several immunoSEQ plates, each subset's genomic DNA was distributed in even portions. Only in-frame clones appear in the TCRdb table, and some are missing; sequencing was by immunoSEQ multiplex PCR. The sample contains roughly 450,000 clones, more than 65% of which appear only once. Notes on the study in general: Depth of sequencing was expected to influence donor clonotype sharing.

The sample comprised PBMCs. The TCR originated in a woman aged 35 to 49 in good health. Some clones in this sample may be carry-over from other donors' samples. V usage is TRBV2 and J usage is TRBJ2-1, with D hard to call. The CDR3 sequence is CASSNNEQFF. As DNA, the CDR3 is TGTGCCAGCTCGAACAATGAGCAGTTCTTC.